The clone carrying this TCR beta chain was detected once. What it recognizes is unknown. This entry is derived from a study of neoadjuvant nivolumab and ipilimumab in lung cancer. Only in-frame clones appear in the TCRdb table, and some are missing; sequencing was by immunoSEQ multiplex PCR. Of about 28,000 clones detected, approximately 83% appear once; the ten largest clones hold 4.5% to 5.5%. General study points: Only a small number of samples underwent TCR sequencing.

The CDR3 consists of 14 residues. Trimming pared 4 bases from V and 0 bases from J, leaving 8 bases between. From germline, CDR1 is SGHRS and CDR2 YFSETQ. The receptor comes from an adult with non-small cell lung cancer. The genes are TRBV5-1 and TRBJ1-3; D remains unclear. The specimen comprised tumor tissue, sampled after neoadjuvant nivolumab, alone or with ipilimumab, at or shortly before surgery. Here the CDR3 DNA reads TGCGCCAGCAGCCCCGGGGACTCTGGAAACACCATATATTTT. Translating it yields CASSPGDSGNTIYF. Using reference TRBV5-1 and TRBJ1-3 for the parts outside the CDR3, the full variable domain is KAGVTQTPRYLIKTRGQQVTLSCSPISGHRSVSWYQQTPGQGLQFLFEYFSETQRNKGNFPGRFSGRQFSNSRSEMNVSTLELGDSALYLCASSPGDSGNTIYFGEGSWLTVV.